This TCR beta chain was sequenced in a study of T cell responses to AZD1222 COVID-19 vaccine (dated by TCRdb to the early 2020s). As for the study more broadly: A total of 233 trial participants underwent TCR sequencing, of whom more than 200 had received two doses of AZD1222 and around 25 had received two doses of the MenACWY control vaccine. Enrollment into the trials was organized by age into subgroups of 18-55, 56-69 and 70-plus years, and those subgroups contained roughly 150, 30 and 60 TCR-sequenced participants, respectively. Overall study results and their limits: Conclusions about previously exposed vaccinees were limited because only a handful of AZD1222 recipients were SARS-CoV-2 seropositive at baseline. Vaccine-associated CD4 TCRs spanned the whole spike protein, with dominant responses in regions 160-218 and 743-854. Reportedly, almost half of the unique spike-specific TCRs recognized epitopes lying outside the regions that are mutated in the B.1.351 and B.1.1.7 variants. Spike-specific TCR breadth and depth rose significantly after two AZD1222 doses compared with day 0 and with MenACWY recipients. Participants were mostly white British and included more females than males, and it was suggested by the authors that clonal diversity may have been underestimated. The 56-69-year group was small, and its depth increase did not reach significance, likely because of low power. Because no day 14 peak-response samples were available, repertoires were characterized only after the peak T cell response.

The junction shows trimming of 1 base on V and 7 bases on J, plus 11 bases between the germline ends. The CDR3 measures 13 amino acids from cysteine to phenylalanine. Just the 39-base CDR3 DNA is kept, in frame starting at base 1. As encoded in the germline V gene (reference sequence), CDR1 is GTSNPN while CDR2 is SVGIG. Turning to this clone: Its antigen is not yet known. No per-base quality is available; no much larger clone lies one base away.

The CDR3 regions of human TCRbeta chains were analyzed by immunosequencing. In the original analysis: Repertoire TCRs were matched against a reference library of SARS-CoV-2-specific TCRs generated with the MIRA antigen-specificity platform. Breadth was defined as the fraction of unique TCRs that were SARS-CoV-2-associated, and depth was defined as the fraction of total T cells that were SARS-CoV-2-associated. Using the MIRA data, every spike-specific TCR was mapped to the spike region that the TCR reacted to and assigned to either a CD4 or a CD8 class. Log10-transformed breadth and depth values were compared by one-way ANOVA with Sidak's multiple comparisons tests. TCRdb holds this immuneACCESS table with in-frame rearrangements only. Some clones are missing; in checked studies, unresolved V genes explain under half, and the rest has no known cause. D and trimming were read from the DNA, whereas the V and J calls and clone size are those reported in that table. Counted in this sample were some 150,000 clones; about 88% of them appeared once. Approximately 3% of the sample is in the top ten clones.

Taken with the paper, the label for time point translates to: about 28 days (+/-7) after the second vaccine dose. AZD1222 recipients whose second dose came at about 4 weeks and those whose second dose came at about 12 weeks were combined into one group, since spike-specific TCR depth and breadth did not differ between the two schedules. The vaccinee samples were drawn from two UK trials, COV001 and COV002, one of which was a single-blind randomized controlled phase 2/3 trial testing AZD1222 (ChAdOx1 nCoV-19) in healthy adults. For TCRbeta chain sequencing, PBMC samples from trial participants were taken at day 0 and at day 28 after the second dose.

The receptor's source is an adult who received the AZD1222 COVID-19 vaccine. This receptor chain uses TRBV30 and TRBJ2-1; TRBD2 is a possible D gene, resting on 7 matching bases. The sample was peripheral blood, taken 28 days after the second AZD1222 dose. The DNA reads as follows: TGTGCCTGGAGTGGGAGGGGGGGAAATGAGCAGTTCTTC. Its translation reads: CAWSGRGGNEQFF.